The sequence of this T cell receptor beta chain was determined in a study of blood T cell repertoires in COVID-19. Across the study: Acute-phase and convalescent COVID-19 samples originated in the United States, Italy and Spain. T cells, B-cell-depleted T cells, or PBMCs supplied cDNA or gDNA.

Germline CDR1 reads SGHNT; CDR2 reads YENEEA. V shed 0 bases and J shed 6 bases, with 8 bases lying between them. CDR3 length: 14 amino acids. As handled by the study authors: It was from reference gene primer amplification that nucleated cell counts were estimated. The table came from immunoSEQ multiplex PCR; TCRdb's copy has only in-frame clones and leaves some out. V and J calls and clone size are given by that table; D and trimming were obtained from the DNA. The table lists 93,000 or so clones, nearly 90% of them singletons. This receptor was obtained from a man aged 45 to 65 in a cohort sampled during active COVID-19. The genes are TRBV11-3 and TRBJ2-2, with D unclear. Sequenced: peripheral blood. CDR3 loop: CASSLDPQAGELFF. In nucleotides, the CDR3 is TGTGCCAGCAGCTTAGACCCGCAGGCCGGGGAGCTGTTTTTT.